Listed here is a single TCR beta chain. Using unique molecular identifiers, the investigators prepared the TCRbeta library. TCRdb recomputed calls from the PCR reads with MiXCR, one row per CDR3 protein. Among roughly 500,000 distinct CDR3 sequences listed, less than 35% were seen once. This entry belongs to a study of T-cell reconstitution after alpha-beta-depleted transplantation in children. From germline, CDR1 is MNHNS and CDR2 SASEGT. CDR3 length: 16 residues. V shed 5 bases and J shed 0 bases, with 14 bases lying between them. The rearrangement joins TRBV6-1 to TRBJ2-1; tentatively, D is TRBD2 (5 bases). This sequence was found in a human donor who donated a stem cell graft to a child with aplastic anemia. Sequencing used PBMCs from the stem cell graft donor, obtained from the stem cell graft. CDR3 loop: CASSTEGAVSYNEQFF. DNA of the CDR3: TGTGCCAGCAGTACAGAGGGTGCAGTCTCCTACAATGAGCAGTTCTTC.